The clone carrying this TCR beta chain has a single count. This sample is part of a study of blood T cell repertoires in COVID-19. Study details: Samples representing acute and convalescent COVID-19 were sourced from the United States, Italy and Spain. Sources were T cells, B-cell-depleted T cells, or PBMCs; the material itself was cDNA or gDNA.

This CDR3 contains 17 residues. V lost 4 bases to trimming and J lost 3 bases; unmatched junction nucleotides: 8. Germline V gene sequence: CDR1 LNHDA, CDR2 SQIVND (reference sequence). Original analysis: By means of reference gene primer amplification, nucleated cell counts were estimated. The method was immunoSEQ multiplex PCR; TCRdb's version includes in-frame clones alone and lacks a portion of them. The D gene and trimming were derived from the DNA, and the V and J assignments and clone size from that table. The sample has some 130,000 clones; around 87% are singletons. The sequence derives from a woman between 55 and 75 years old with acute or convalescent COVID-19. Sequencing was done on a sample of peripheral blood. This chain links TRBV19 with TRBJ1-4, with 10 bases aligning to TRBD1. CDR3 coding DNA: TGTGCCAGTAGTAGACAGGGGGCGCAGAGTGCTAATGAAAAACTGTTTTTT. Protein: CASSRQGAQSANEKLFF.